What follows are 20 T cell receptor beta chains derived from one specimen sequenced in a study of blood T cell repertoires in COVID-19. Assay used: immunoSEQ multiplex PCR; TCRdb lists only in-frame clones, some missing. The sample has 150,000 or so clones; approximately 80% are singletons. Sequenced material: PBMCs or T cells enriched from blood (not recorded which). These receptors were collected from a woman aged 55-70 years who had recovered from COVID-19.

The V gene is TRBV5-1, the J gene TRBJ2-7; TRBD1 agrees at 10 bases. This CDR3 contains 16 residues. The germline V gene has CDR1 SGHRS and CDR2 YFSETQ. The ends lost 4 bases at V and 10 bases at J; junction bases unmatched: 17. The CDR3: CASSLDLPGQGSTQYF. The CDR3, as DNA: TGCGCCAGCAGCCTAGACCTTCCGGGACAGGGGTCCACCCAGTACTTC.

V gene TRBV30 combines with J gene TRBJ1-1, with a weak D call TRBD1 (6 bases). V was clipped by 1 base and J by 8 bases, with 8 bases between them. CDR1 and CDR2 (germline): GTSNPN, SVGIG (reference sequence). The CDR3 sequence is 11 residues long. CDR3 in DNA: TGTGCCTGGAGTGGAAGGGGGGAAGCTTTCTTT. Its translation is CAWSGRGEAFF.

The CDR3: CASTFTWPNYGYTF. The CDR3 DNA reads TGTGCCAGCACCTTCACGTGGCCTAACTATGGCTACACCTTC. The V and J genes are TRBV6-6 and TRBJ1-2, with D unresolved. Looked up from germline, CDR1 is MNHNY and CDR2 is SVGAGI (reference sequence). Trimming removed 7 bases from V and 0 bases from J, with 12 bases in between. The CDR3 is 14 residues long.

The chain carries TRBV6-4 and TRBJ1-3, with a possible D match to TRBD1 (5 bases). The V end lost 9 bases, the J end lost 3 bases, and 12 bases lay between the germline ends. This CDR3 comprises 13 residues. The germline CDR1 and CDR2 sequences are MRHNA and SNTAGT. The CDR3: CASRLGDGNTIYF. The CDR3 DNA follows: TGTGCCAGTCGTTTAGGGGATGGAAACACCATATATTTT.

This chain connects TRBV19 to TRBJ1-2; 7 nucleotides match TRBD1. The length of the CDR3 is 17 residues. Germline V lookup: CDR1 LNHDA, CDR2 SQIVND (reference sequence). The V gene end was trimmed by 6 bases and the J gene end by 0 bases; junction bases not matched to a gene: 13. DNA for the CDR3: TGTGCCAGTAGCCCACGGGACAGTCTTTATTCTAACTATGGCTACACCTTC. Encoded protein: CASSPRDSLYSNYGYTF. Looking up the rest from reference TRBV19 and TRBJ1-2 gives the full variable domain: DGGITQSPKYLFRKEGQNVTLSCEQNLNHDAMYWYRQDPGQGLRLIYYSQIVNDFQKGDIAEGYSVSREKKESFPLTVTSAQKNPTAFYLCASSPRDSLYSNYGYTFGSGTRLTVV.

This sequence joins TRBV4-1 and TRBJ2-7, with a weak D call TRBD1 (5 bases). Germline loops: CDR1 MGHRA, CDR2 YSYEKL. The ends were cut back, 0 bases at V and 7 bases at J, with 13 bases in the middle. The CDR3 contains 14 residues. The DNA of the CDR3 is TGCGCCAGCAGCCAAGAGATGGGGCCCCGGGAGCAGTACTTC. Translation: CASSQEMGPREQYF.

This CDR3 is CASSLMARKIYGYTF. The CDR3 DNA reads as TGTGCCAGCAGCTTAATGGCCAGGAAGATTTATGGCTACACCTTC. The gene calls are TRBV11-2 and TRBJ1-2; no firm D call. CDR1 SGHAT and CDR2 FQNNGV come from the germline V gene. V was pared by 2 bases and J by 5 bases, with 15 bases between. The CDR3 sequence is 15 residues long. Full variable domain (outside the CDR3, taken from reference TRBV11-2 and TRBJ1-2): EAGVAQSPRYKIIEKRQSVAFWCNPISGHATLYWYQQILGQGPKLLIQFQNNGVVDDSQLPKDRFSAERLKGVDSTLKIQPAKLEDSAVYLCASSLMARKIYGYTFGSGTRLTVV.

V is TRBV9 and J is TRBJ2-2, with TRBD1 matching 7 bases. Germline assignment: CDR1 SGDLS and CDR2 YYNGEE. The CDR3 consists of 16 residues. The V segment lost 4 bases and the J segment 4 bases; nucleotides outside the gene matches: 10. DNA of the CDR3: TGTGCCAGCAGCCCCCGGGACAGAGGAGGCACCGGGGAGCTGTTTTTT. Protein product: CASSPRDRGGTGELFF.

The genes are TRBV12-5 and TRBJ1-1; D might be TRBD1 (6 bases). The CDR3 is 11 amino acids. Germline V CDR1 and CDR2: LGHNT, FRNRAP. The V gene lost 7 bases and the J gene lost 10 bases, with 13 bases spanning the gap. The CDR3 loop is CASASGVGAFF. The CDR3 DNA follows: TGTGCTAGTGCCTCAGGGGTCGGAGCTTTCTTT.

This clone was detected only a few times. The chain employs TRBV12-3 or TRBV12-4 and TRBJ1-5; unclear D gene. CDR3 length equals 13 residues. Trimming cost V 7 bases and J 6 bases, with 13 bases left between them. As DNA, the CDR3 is TGTGCCAGCACCAGAGAGGTCGGTCAGCCCCAGCATTTT. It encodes CASTREVGQPQHF.

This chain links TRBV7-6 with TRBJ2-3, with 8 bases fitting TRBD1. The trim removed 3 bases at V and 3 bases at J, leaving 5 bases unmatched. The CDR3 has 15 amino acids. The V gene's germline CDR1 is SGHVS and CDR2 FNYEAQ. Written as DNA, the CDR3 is TGTGCCAGCAGCTTTCAGGGGGCCGGGACAGATACGCAGTATTTT. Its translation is CASSFQGAGTDTQYF.

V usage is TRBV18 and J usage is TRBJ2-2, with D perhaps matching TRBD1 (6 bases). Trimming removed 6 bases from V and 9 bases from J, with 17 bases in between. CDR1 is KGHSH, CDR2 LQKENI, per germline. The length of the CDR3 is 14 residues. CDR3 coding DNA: TGTGCCAGCTCCCGTAGACAGGTCGACCGGGAGCTGTTTTTT. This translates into CASSRRQVDRELFF.

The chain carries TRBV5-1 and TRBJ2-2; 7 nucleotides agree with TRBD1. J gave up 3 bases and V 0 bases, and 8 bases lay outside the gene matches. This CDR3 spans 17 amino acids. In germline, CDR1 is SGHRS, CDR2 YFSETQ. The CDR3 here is CASSLGTGTVYTGELFF. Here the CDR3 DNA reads TGCGCCAGCAGCTTGGGAACCGGGACAGTCTACACCGGGGAGCTGTTTTTT.

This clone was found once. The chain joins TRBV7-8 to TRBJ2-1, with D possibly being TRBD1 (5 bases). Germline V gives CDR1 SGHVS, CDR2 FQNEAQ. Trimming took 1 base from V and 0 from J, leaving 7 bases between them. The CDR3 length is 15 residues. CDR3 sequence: CASSLVQGSYNEQFF. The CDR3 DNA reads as TGTGCCAGCAGCTTAGTGCAGGGCTCCTACAATGAGCAGTTCTTC.

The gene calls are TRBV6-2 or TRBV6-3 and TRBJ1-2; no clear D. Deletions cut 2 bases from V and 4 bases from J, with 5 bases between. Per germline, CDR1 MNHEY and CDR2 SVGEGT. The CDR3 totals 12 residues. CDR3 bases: TGTGCCAGCAGTTACGTCGGCTATGGCTACACCTTC. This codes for CASSYVGYGYTF.

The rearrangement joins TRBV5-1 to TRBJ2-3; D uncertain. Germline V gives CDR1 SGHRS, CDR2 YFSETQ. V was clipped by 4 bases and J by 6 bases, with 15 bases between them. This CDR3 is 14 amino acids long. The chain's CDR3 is CASSKTFLPDTQYF. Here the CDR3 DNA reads TGCGCCAGCAGCAAAACTTTTCTTCCGGATACGCAGTATTTT.

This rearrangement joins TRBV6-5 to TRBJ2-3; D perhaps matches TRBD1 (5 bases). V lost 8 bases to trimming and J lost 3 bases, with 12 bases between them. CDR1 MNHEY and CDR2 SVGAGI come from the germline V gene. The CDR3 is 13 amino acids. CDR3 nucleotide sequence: TGTGCCAGCCTACCAGGGATGACAGATACGCAGTATTTT. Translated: CASLPGMTDTQYF.

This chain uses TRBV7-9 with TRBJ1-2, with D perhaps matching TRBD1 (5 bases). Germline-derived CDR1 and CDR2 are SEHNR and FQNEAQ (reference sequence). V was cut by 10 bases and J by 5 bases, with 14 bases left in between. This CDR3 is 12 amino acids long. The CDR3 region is CATQGLRYGYTF. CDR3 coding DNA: TGTGCCACTCAGGGCCTACGGTATGGCTACACCTTC.

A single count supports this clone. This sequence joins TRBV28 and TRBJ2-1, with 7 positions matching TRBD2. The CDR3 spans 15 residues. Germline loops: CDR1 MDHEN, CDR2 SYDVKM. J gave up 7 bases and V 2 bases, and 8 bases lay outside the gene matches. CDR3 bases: TGTGCCAGCAGTTTAAGACAGCCCGGGAGGAATGAGCAGTTCTTC. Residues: CASSLRQPGRNEQFF. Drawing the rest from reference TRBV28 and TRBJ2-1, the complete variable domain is DVKVTQSSRYLVKRTGEKVFLECVQDMDHENMFWYRQDPGLGLRLIYFSYDVKMKEKGDIPEGYSVSREKKERFSLILESASTNQTSMYLCASSLRQPGRNEQFFGPGTRLTVL.

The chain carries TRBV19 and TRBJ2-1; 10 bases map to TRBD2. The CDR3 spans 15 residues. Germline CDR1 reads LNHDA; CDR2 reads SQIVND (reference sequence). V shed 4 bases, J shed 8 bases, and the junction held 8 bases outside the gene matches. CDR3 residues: CASSTGLAGAHEQFF. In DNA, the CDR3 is TGTGCCAGTAGTACGGGGCTAGCGGGAGCCCATGAGCAGTTCTTC.